This T cell receptor beta chain was sequenced during a study of blood T cell repertoires in COVID-19. Overall study: T cells, B-cell-depleted T cells, or PBMCs supplied cDNA or gDNA.

V lost 1 base and J lost 9; bases outside the gene matches: 6. The CDR3 extends over 15 amino acids. Germline CDR1 MDHEN, CDR2 SYDVKM. The repertoire was sequenced with immunoSEQ multiplex PCR; TCRdb's copy has only in-frame clones and lacks some. The data contain around 300,000 clones, roughly 86% of them seen just once; the ten biggest clones take up approximately 2.4%. The chain employs TRBV28 and TRBJ2-1, with 10 bases aligning to TRBD2. Sequencing was done on a sample of PBMCs or T cells enriched from blood (not recorded which). The clonotype originates from a woman between 18 and 29 years old who had recovered from COVID-19. CDR3 amino acids: CASSLSSGSIAEQFF. The CDR3 nucleotides are TGTGCCAGCAGTTTATCTAGCGGGAGCATCGCTGAGCAGTTCTTC.